This T cell receptor (beta chain) is from a study of human T cells and chemical hapten exposure. This CDR3 region has 13 residues. Per germline, CDR1 SQVTM and CDR2 ANQGSEA. Trimming pared 5 bases from V and 3 bases from J, leaving 14 bases between. This clonotype was recorded at least ten times. The time point is: patch test 1, 2 weeks after DPC sensitization. Documented treatment: therapeutic diphenylcyclopropenone sensitization with weekly scalp DPC. Sample donors consisted of patients with alopecia, aged 18 to 70 years, who were suitable for DPC. Unfractionated whole blood yielded total RNA. MiXCR, run by TCRdb on the RACE reads, gives a single entry per CDR3 protein. Of approximately 400,000 distinct CDR3 sequences listed, nearly 5% are singletons.

The chain is built from TRBV29-1 and TRBJ2-7; a possible D gene is TRBD1 (5 bases). The source is a woman in her 50s with alopecia areata. Some clones in this sample may be carry-over from other donors' samples. This material consisted of whole blood, taken in connection with sensitization to the hapten diphenylcyclopropenone (DPC). CDR3 sequence: CSVLPADSYEQYF. The CDR3 DNA reads as TGCAGCGTTCTCCCCGCTGACAGCTACGAGCAGTACTTC.